Listed below are T cell receptor beta chains from one sample, sequenced in a study of Graves' ophthalmopathy and Graves' hyperthyroidism. TCRdb used MiXCR to reprocess the multiplex PCR reads, holding one entry per CDR3 protein. The sample consists of 200,000 to 250,000 distinct CDR3 sequences, roughly 50% of them appearing once. Input material: peripheral blood. Receptors were obtained from an adult man with Graves' ophthalmopathy. The CDR3 runs from the conserved cysteine through the conserved F or W. D genes are given only for firm matches. Expanded clones get a size class; other rows say once, few or many, or leave the size out.

J gene: TRBJ1-2
V gene: TRBV6-1
D gene: TRBD1
clone size: few
CDR3 protein: CASSERTGEVIYGYTF
CDR3 DNA: TGTGCCAGCAGTGAACGGACAGGGGAAGTTATCTATGGCTACACCTTC

J gene: TRBJ2-7
V gene: TRBV7-6
D gene: .
clone size: .
CDR3 protein: CASSLVVGSSYEQYF
CDR3 DNA: TGTGCCAGCAGCTTAGTAGTAGGAAGCTCCTACGAGCAGTACTTC

J gene: TRBJ1-2
V gene: TRBV19
D gene: TRBD1
clone size: .
CDR3 protein: CASSLTLHGQANYGYTF
CDR3 DNA: TGTGCCAGTAGTCTGACCTTACATGGACAGGCTAACTATGGCTACACCTTC

J gene: TRBJ1-2
V gene: TRBV9
D gene: .
clone size: .
CDR3 protein: CASSATNRYGYTF
CDR3 DNA: TGTGCCAGCAGCGCCACAAACCGATATGGCTACACCTTC

J gene: TRBJ1-5
V gene: TRBV4-1
D gene: .
clone size: few
CDR3 protein: CASSQSQGDQPQHF
CDR3 DNA: TGCGCCAGCAGCCAATCACAGGGCGATCAGCCCCAGCATTTT

J gene: TRBJ2-5
V gene: TRBV7-6
D gene: .
clone size: .
CDR3 protein: CASSARSEVGRETQYF
CDR3 DNA: TGTGCCAGCAGCGCCAGGTCCGAGGTGGGGAGAGAGACCCAGTACTTC

J gene: TRBJ1-1
V gene: TRBV28
D gene: .
clone size: .
CDR3 protein: CASSPASRMNTEAFF
CDR3 DNA: TGTGCCAGCAGCCCCGCCAGTCGAATGAACACTGAAGCTTTCTTT

J gene: TRBJ2-7
V gene: TRBV7-2
D gene: TRBD1
clone size: .
CDR3 protein: CASSPDRHNSYEQYF
CDR3 DNA: TGTGCCAGCAGTCCGGACAGGCATAACTCCTACGAGCAGTACTTC

J gene: TRBJ2-5
V gene: TRBV9
D gene: .
clone size: .
CDR3 protein: CASNHWWQETQYF
CDR3 DNA: TGTGCCAGCAACCACTGGTGGCAAGAGACCCAGTACTTC

J gene: TRBJ2-7
V gene: TRBV7-2
D gene: TRBD2
clone size: .
CDR3 protein: CASSSPGGGLGYEQYF
CDR3 DNA: TGTGCCAGCAGCTCCCCGGGGGGAGGGTTGGGCTACGAGCAGTACTTC

J gene: TRBJ2-2
V gene: TRBV10-3
D gene: .
clone size: .
CDR3 protein: CASSLRTAGHTGELFF
CDR3 DNA: TGTGCCAGCAGTTTGCGGACAGCCGGACACACCGGGGAGCTGTTTTTT

J gene: TRBJ1-6
V gene: TRBV9
D gene: .
clone size: many
CDR3 protein: CASSQFNLNSPLHF
CDR3 DNA: TGTGCCAGCAGCCAATTCAATCTTAATTCACCCCTCCACTTT

J gene: TRBJ2-2
V gene: TRBV7-8
D gene: .
clone size: .
CDR3 protein: CASTPKDGPGTGELFF
CDR3 DNA: TGTGCCAGCACCCCTAAAGATGGCCCAGGGACCGGGGAGCTGTTTTTT

J gene: TRBJ2-2
V gene: TRBV7-8
D gene: .
clone size: .
CDR3 protein: CASSTSEDYPTGELFF
CDR3 DNA: TGTGCCAGCAGCACCAGTGAAGATTACCCCACCGGGGAGCTGTTTTTT

J gene: TRBJ1-2
V gene: TRBV29-1
D gene: TRBD1
clone size: many
CDR3 protein: CSGLSDRDDYGYTF
CDR3 DNA: TGCAGCGGTCTCTCGGACAGGGATGACTATGGCTACACCTTC

J gene: TRBJ1-6
V gene: TRBV7-8
D gene: .
clone size: few
CDR3 protein: CASSLVLAGSSPLHF
CDR3 DNA: TGTGCCAGCAGCTTAGTGTTGGCAGGGAGCTCACCCCTCCACTTT

J gene: TRBJ2-5
V gene: TRBV14
D gene: TRBD1
clone size: .
CDR3 protein: CASSQVGTGQTQYF
CDR3 DNA: TGTGCCAGCAGCCAAGTGGGGACAGGGCAGACCCAGTACTTC

J gene: TRBJ2-2
V gene: TRBV7-3
D gene: .
clone size: .
CDR3 protein: CASSSQGTYTGELFF
CDR3 DNA: TGTGCCAGCAGCTCCCAGGGGACCTACACCGGGGAGCTGTTTTTT

J gene: TRBJ2-7
V gene: TRBV29-1
D gene: .
clone size: once
CDR3 protein: CSVGTGRGGLYEQYF
CDR3 DNA: TGCAGCGTTGGGACAGGGAGGGGCGGGCTTTACGAGCAGTACTTC

J gene: TRBJ2-5
V gene: TRBV12-3/TRBV12-4
D gene: .
clone size: .
CDR3 protein: CASSYGRIQETQYF
CDR3 DNA: TGTGCCAGCAGTTATGGACGGATCCAAGAGACCCAGTACTTC

J gene: TRBJ2-5
V gene: TRBV7-2
D gene: .
clone size: few
CDR3 protein: CASSLALDLQETQYF
CDR3 DNA: TGTGCCAGCAGCTTAGCACTAGATCTACAAGAGACCCAGTACTTC

J gene: TRBJ1-5
V gene: TRBV29-1
D gene: .
clone size: once
CDR3 protein: CSVVWGESQPQHF
CDR3 DNA: TGCAGCGTTGTATGGGGCGAGAGTCAGCCCCAGCATTTT

J gene: TRBJ2-5
V gene: TRBV12-3/TRBV12-4
D gene: TRBD1
clone size: .
CDR3 protein: CASSGGHRGRETQYF
CDR3 DNA: TGTGCCAGCAGCGGGGGCCACAGGGGGCGGGAGACCCAGTACTTC

J gene: TRBJ2-5
V gene: TRBV20-1
D gene: TRBD2
clone size: few
CDR3 protein: CSARATGGEETQYF
CDR3 DNA: TGCAGTGCTAGAGCCACCGGGGGGGAGGAGACCCAGTACTTC

J gene: TRBJ2-7
V gene: TRBV7-9
D gene: TRBD2
clone size: .
CDR3 protein: CASSLSGGAQYF
CDR3 DNA: TGTGCCAGCAGCTTAAGCGGGGGAGCGCAGTACTTC

J gene: TRBJ2-2
V gene: TRBV19
D gene: .
clone size: .
CDR3 protein: CASSKWRGSNTGELFF
CDR3 DNA: TGTGCCAGTAGTAAGTGGAGGGGCTCGAACACCGGGGAGCTGTTTTTT

J gene: TRBJ1-1
V gene: TRBV24-1
D gene: .
clone size: many
CDR3 protein: CATSDLSEAFF
CDR3 DNA: TGTGCCACCAGTGATTTGTCGGAAGCTTTCTTT

J gene: TRBJ1-6
V gene: TRBV20-1
D gene: .
clone size: once
CDR3 protein: CSAPPLLQGVGSPLHF
CDR3 DNA: TGCAGTGCTCCCCCCTTATTACAGGGAGTGGGCTCACCCCTCCACTTT

J gene: TRBJ2-6
V gene: TRBV20-1
D gene: .
clone size: few
CDR3 protein: CSARAQPGANVLTF
CDR3 DNA: TGCAGTGCTAGAGCCCAACCTGGGGCCAACGTCCTGACTTTC

J gene: TRBJ1-2
V gene: TRBV19
D gene: .
clone size: many
CDR3 protein: CASSIGEGSYTF
CDR3 DNA: TGTGCCAGTAGTATAGGGGAGGGAAGCTACACCTTC